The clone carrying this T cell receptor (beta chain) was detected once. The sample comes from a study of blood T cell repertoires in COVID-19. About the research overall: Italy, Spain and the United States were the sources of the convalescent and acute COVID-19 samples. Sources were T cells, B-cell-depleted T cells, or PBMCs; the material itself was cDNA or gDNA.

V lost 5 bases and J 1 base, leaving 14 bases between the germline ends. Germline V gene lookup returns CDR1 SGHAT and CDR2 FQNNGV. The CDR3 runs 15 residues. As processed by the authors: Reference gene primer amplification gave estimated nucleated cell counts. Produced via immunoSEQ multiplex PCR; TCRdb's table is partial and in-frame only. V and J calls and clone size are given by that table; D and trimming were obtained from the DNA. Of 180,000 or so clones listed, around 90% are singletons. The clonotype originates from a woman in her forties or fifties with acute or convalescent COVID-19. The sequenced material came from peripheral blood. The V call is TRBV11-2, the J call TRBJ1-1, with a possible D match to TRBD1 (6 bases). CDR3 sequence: CASSVKPGQNTEAFF. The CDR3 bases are TGTGCCAGCAGCGTCAAACCGGGACAGAACACTGAAGCTTTCTTT.